The following is a TCR beta chain sequence with its context. Germline V gives CDR1 ENHRY, CDR2 SYGVKD. The junction had 5 bases not matched to a gene; V was cut back by 8 bases and J by 4 bases. This CDR3 spans 13 amino acids. The source of the sample is a study of blood T cell repertoires in COVID-19. As for the study in general: Acute-phase and convalescent COVID-19 samples originated in the United States, Italy and Spain.

Cohorts were determined from participant-reported clinical history. Before being deemed recovered, Cohort 3 donors had two negative PCRs, clearance, or symptom resolution. Per the original data handling: Estimated nucleated cell counts came from reference gene primer amplification. Clones were sequenced by immunoSEQ multiplex PCR, and TCRdb holds only the in-frame ones, with some missing. D and trimming come from the DNA, and the V and J calls and clone size come from that table. This table holds approximately 250,000 clones, roughly 86% found once. The sample taken for sequencing was PBMCs or T cells enriched from blood (not recorded which). The receptor was isolated from a young woman who had recovered from COVID-19. The chain links TRBV10-3 to TRBJ1-5; 7 nucleotides agree with TRBD1. This CDR3 reads CAIGQASNQPQHF. DNA of the CDR3: TGTGCCATCGGACAGGCTTCTAATCAGCCCCAGCATTTT.